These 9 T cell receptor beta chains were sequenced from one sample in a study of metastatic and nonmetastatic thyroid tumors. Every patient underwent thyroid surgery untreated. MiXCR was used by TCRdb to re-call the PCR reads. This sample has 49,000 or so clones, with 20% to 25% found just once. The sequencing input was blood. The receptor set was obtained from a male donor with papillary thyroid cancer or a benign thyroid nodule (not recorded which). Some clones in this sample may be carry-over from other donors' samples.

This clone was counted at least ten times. In nucleotides, the CDR3 is TGCGCCAGCAGCTCCTCAGGGACTGGGGCCAACGTCCTGACTTTC. Translation gives CASSSSGTGANVLTF. The genes are TRBV5-1 and TRBJ2-6; a weak D match, TRBD1 (5 bases). The CDR3 is 15 residues long. Germline V gene data show CDR1 as SGHRS and CDR2 as YFSETQ. Trimming left V 3 bases short and J 2 bases short, with 9 bases between.

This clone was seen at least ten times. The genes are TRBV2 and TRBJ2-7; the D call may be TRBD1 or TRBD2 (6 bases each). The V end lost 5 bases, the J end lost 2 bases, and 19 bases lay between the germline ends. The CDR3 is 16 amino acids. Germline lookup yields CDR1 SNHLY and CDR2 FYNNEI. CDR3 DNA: TGTGCCAGCAGTCACAGGGACTCTAGCGTACCCTACGAGCAGTACTTC. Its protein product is CASSHRDSSVPYEQYF.

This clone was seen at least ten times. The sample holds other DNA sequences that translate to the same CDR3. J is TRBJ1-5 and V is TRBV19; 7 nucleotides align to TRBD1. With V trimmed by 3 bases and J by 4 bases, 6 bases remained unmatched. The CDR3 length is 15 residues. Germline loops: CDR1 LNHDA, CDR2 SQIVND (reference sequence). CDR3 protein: CASSIVLRGNQPQHF. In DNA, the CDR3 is TGTGCCAGTAGTATTGTTCTCAGGGGGAATCAGCCCCAGCATTTT.

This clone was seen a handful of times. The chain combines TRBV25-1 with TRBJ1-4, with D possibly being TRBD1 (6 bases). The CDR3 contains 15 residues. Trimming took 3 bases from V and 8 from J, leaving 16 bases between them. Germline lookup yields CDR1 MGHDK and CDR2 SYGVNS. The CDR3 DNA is TGTGCCAGCAGTGACAGGGGACTAACAGACGAAAAACTGTTTTTT. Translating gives CASSDRGLTDEKLFF.

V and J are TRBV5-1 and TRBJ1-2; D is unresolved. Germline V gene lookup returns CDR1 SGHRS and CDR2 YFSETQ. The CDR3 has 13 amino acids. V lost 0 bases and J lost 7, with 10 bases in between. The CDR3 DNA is TGCGCCAGCAGCTTGGAAGGGCTGGGTGGCTACACCTTC. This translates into CASSLEGLGGYTF.

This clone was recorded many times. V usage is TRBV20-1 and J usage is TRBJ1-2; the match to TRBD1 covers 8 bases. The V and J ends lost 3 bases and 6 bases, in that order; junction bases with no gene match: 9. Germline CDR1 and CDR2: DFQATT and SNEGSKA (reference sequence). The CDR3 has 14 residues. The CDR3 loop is CSASVQGEDHGYTF. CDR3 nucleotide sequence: TGCAGTGCTAGTGTACAGGGGGAGGATCATGGCTACACCTTC.

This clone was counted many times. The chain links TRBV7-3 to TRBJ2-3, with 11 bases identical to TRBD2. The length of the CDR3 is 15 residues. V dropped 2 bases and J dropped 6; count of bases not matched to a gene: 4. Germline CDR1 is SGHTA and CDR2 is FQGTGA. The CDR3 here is CASSLGLAGWDTQYF. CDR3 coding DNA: TGTGCCAGCAGCTTAGGACTAGCGGGTTGGGATACGCAGTATTTT.

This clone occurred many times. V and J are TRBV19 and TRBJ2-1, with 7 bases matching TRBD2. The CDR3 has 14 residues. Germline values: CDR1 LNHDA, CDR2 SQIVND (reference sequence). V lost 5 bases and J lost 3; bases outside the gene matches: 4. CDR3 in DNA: TGTGCCAGTAGTGGTACTAGCGACTACAATGAGCAGTTCTTC. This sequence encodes CASSGTSDYNEQFF.

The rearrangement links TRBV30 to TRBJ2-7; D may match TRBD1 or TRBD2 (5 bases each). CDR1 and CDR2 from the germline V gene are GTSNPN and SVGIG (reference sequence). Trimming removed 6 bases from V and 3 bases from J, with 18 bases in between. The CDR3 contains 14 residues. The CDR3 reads CACRSRGRVYEQYF. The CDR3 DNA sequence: TGTGCCTGCCGTAGCCGGGGCAGGGTCTACGAGCAGTACTTC.